Below, 31 T cell receptor beta chains from the same sample are listed, as sequenced in a study of cytotoxic CD8 clonotypes in ibrutinib-treated CLL. The repertoire was sequenced with immunoSEQ multiplex PCR; TCRdb's copy has only in-frame clones and lacks some. Here the sample spans approximately 190,000 clones, about 75% being singletons. The source material was PBMCs, sampled after 12 months of ibrutinib treatment. These TCRs come from a human donor with chronic lymphocytic leukemia.

The V call is TRBV18, the J call TRBJ2-2; tentatively, D is TRBD1 (5 bases). Germline CDR1 and CDR2: KGHSH and LQKENI. This CDR3 region has 18 residues. Trimming left V 4 bases short and J 0 bases short, with 18 bases between. The CDR3 reads CASSRRSGPSTNTGELFF. DNA for the CDR3: TGTGCCAGCTCACGGCGCTCAGGGCCCTCTACGAACACCGGGGAGCTGTTTTTT.

This clone was observed a single time. V usage is TRBV6-1 and J usage is TRBJ1-1; no definite D call. CDR3 length: 12 residues. Between the trimmed V and J ends, which lost 4 bases and 3 bases, there was a span of 6 bases. Germline CDR1 reads MNHNS; CDR2 reads SASEGT. The CDR3 DNA is TGTGCCAGCAGTGTAATAGACACTGAAGCTTTCTTT. Its protein is CASSVIDTEAFF.

The sample holds one count of this clone. The chain couples TRBV5-6 to TRBJ1-2, with D hard to call. There are 14 residues in the CDR3. The germline V and J ends were trimmed by 2 bases and 2 bases, with 10 bases remaining between them. Germline V CDR1 and CDR2: SGHDT, YYEEEE. CDR3 sequence reads: CASSFVAVNYGYTF. For the CDR3, the DNA is TGTGCCAGCAGCTTTGTGGCAGTCAACTATGGCTACACCTTC.

The V and J genes are TRBV30 and TRBJ2-3, with 7 bases aligning to TRBD1. This CDR3 is built from 15 residues. V trimming: 1 base; J trimming: 5 bases; junction bases outside the gene matches: 9. Germline assignment: CDR1 GTSNPN and CDR2 SVGIG (reference sequence). Written as DNA, the CDR3 is TGTGCCTGGAGTGGACAGGGTATCTCGGGAGATACGCAGTATTTT. Translated, it gives CAWSGQGISGDTQYF.

V gene TRBV6-5 combines with J gene TRBJ1-2; TRBD1 matches at 10 bases. Trimming at V came to 6 bases and at J to 3 bases, leaving 7 bases not matched to a gene. The CDR3 length is 15 residues. Per the germline V gene, CDR1 is MNHEY and CDR2 is SVGAGI. CDR3 bases: TGTGCCAGCAGCCGCTCCGGGACAGGGGACTATGGCTACACCTTC. It specifies CASSRSGTGDYGYTF.

This clone appeared once. The chain combines TRBV29-1 with TRBJ1-1, with 7 nucleotides matching TRBD1. This CDR3 has 14 residues. Unmatched junction bases numbered 10, after V lost 4 bases and J lost 5 bases. Germline CDR1 is SQVTM and CDR2 is ANQGSEA. The CDR3 sequence: CSVAYRGSMTEAFF. CDR3 nucleotide sequence: TGCAGCGTTGCCTACAGGGGTTCGATGACTGAAGCTTTCTTT. Full variable domain (rest looked up from reference TRBV29-1 and TRBJ1-1): SAVISQKPSRDICQRGTSLTIQCQVDSQVTMMFWYRQQPGQSLTLIATANQGSEATYESGFVIDKFPISRPNLTFSTLTVSNMSPEDSSIYLCSVAYRGSMTEAFFGQGTRLTVV.

This chain joins TRBV6-5 and TRBJ2-7; no clear D. CDR3 size: 15 residues. V was trimmed by 2 bases and J by 3 bases, leaving 14 bases between them. Looked up from germline, CDR1 is MNHEY and CDR2 is SVGAGI. The CDR3 DNA follows: TGTGCCAGCAGTTACAGCCGGGCCCCAAACTACGAGCAGTACTTC. Protein: CASSYSRAPNYEQYF.

This rearrangement joins TRBV7-6 to TRBJ1-2; tentatively, D is TRBD1 (5 bases). Germline V gene sequence: CDR1 SGHVS, CDR2 FNYEAQ. V was shortened by 3 bases and J by 3 bases, with 8 bases between the two germline ends. The CDR3 sequence is 13 residues long. The CDR3 nucleotides are TGTGCCAGCAGCTTCAGGGTCGACTATGGCTACACCTTC. Translated, it gives CASSFRVDYGYTF.

This rearrangement joins TRBV7-3 to TRBJ1-1; perhaps TRBD1 as D (5 bases). The CDR3 consists of 18 residues. Germline V CDR1 and CDR2: SGHTA, FQGTGA. V was clipped by 2 bases and J by 4 bases, with 23 bases between them. CDR3 nucleotide sequence: TGTGCCAGCAGCTTACGTCCAGGGTACCCTTCGTCGGGCACTGAAGCTTTCTTT. Protein product: CASSLRPGYPSSGTEAFF.

This CDR3 is CASSLAQLRNTGELFF. The CDR3, as DNA: TGTGCCAGCAGCTTGGCCCAGCTCAGGAACACCGGGGAGCTGTTTTTT. The chain employs TRBV5-6 and TRBJ2-2; D is undetermined. Germline CDR1 SGHDT, CDR2 YYEEEE. V shed 0 bases and J shed 1 base, with 10 bases lying between them. The CDR3 contains 16 residues.

The chain employs TRBV5-5 and TRBJ1-3, with TRBD1 matching over 8 bases. The CDR3 runs to 18 residues. Per germline, CDR1 SGHKS and CDR2 YYEKEE (reference sequence). V trimming: 3 bases; J trimming: 2 bases; junction bases outside the gene matches: 13. The CDR3 reads CASSSALGTGGTGNTIYF. The CDR3 DNA reads TGTGCCAGCAGCTCAGCCTTGGGGACAGGAGGTACTGGAAACACCATATATTTT.

This chain uses TRBV5-1 with TRBJ2-6; no definite D call. The CDR3 length is 17 residues. The V end was cut by 2 bases, the J end by 0 bases, with 12 bases between. CDR1 SGHRS and CDR2 YFSETQ come from the germline V gene. DNA for the CDR3: TGCGCCAGCAGCTTTGACCCCAGTGTCTCTGGGGCCAACGTCCTGACTTTC. Translation gives CASSFDPSVSGANVLTF.

This rearrangement joins TRBV28 to TRBJ2-7; 8 positions agree with TRBD2. The CDR3 length is 15 residues. V was clipped by 7 bases and J by 5 bases; unmatched bases: 13. Germline lookup yields CDR1 MDHEN and CDR2 SYDVKM. The CDR3 region is CASTRGSGIYNEQYF. CDR3 in DNA: TGTGCCAGCACCCGGGGTAGCGGGATTTATAACGAGCAGTACTTC.

This clone was detected a few times. The chain joins TRBV9 to TRBJ1-6; 8 positions agree with TRBD1. The CDR3 is 14 amino acids. Looked up from germline, CDR1 is SGDLS and CDR2 is YYNGEE. Unmatched junction bases numbered 3, after V lost 3 bases and J lost 7 bases. CDR3 sequence reads: CASSADRANSPLHF. The CDR3 nucleotides are TGTGCCAGCAGCGCGGACAGGGCGAATTCACCCCTCCACTTT.

This clone was seen only a few times. This rearrangement joins TRBV11-2 to TRBJ2-7; D is undetermined. Germline V lookup: CDR1 SGHAT, CDR2 FQNNGV. V lost 2 bases and J lost 0, with 8 bases in between. The CDR3 sequence is 14 residues long. The CDR3 protein is CASSLFGSSYEQYF. The CDR3 bases are TGTGCCAGCAGCTTATTCGGCTCCTCCTACGAGCAGTACTTC.

This clone was observed once. At the DNA level, this CDR3 is encoded by other sequences in the same sample as well. The rearrangement joins TRBV5-1 to TRBJ1-5; D not certain. The CDR3 is 14 amino acids. V lost 0 bases, J lost 7 bases, and 11 bases lay in between. The germline gives CDR1 SGHRS, CDR2 YFSETQ. The CDR3 loop is CASSLAGVGQPQHF. As DNA, the CDR3 is TGCGCCAGCAGCTTGGCTGGGGTGGGGCAGCCCCAGCATTTT.

The genes are TRBV14 and TRBJ2-3; TRBD1 is a possible D gene (5 bases). Deletions cut 7 bases from V and 1 base from J, with 15 bases between. CDR1 is SGHDN, CDR2 FVKESK, per germline. The CDR3 spans 15 residues. CDR3 sequence: CASKKGLRGTDTQYF. The CDR3 DNA is TGTGCCAGCAAAAAGGGGCTCCGAGGCACAGATACGCAGTATTTT.

This chain joins TRBV7-2 and TRBJ2-3, with 9 nucleotides matching TRBD2. The CDR3 is 14 residues long. V shed 6 bases and J 4 bases; nucleotides not matched to a gene: 5. The germline gives CDR1 SGHTA, CDR2 FQGNSA. CDR3 loop: CASRYGLAPDTQYF. Here the CDR3 DNA reads TGTGCCAGCAGATATGGACTAGCGCCAGATACGCAGTATTTT.

The chain joins TRBV5-1 to TRBJ1-6, with D maybe TRBD1 (6 bases). Looked up from germline, CDR1 is SGHRS and CDR2 is YFSETQ. This CDR3 is 17 amino acids long. V gave up 4 bases and J gave up 0 bases, with 14 bases separating them. This CDR3 reads CASSTGLGSSYNSPLHF. DNA for the CDR3: TGCGCCAGCAGCACAGGGTTGGGGAGCTCCTATAATTCACCCCTCCACTTT.

The chain links TRBV6-5 to TRBJ1-2; D is possibly TRBD1 (6 bases). The CDR3 extends over 15 amino acids. Germline CDR1 is MNHEY and CDR2 is SVGAGI. Trimming left V 2 bases short and J 8 bases short, with 18 bases between. The CDR3 loop reads CASSYRITGLEGYTF. CDR3 sequence (DNA): TGTGCCAGCAGTTACCGAATTACAGGGTTGGAAGGCTACACCTTC.

This sequence joins TRBV11-2 and TRBJ2-3, with 8 nucleotides matching TRBD2. Germline V gene sequence: CDR1 SGHAT, CDR2 FQNNGV. The CDR3 has 15 residues. Unmatched junction bases numbered 10, after V lost 3 bases and J lost 8 bases. CDR3 DNA sequence: TGTGCCAGCAGCTTTCAGGGTAGCGGGACTGGTACGCAGTATTTT. Amino acids: CASSFQGSGTGTQYF.

This clone occurred once. This rearrangement joins TRBV6-8 to TRBJ2-7, with TRBD1 identical over 8 bases. The CDR3 runs 12 residues. V was clipped by 9 bases and J by 3 bases; unmatched bases: 4. Germline CDR1 and CDR2: MNHGY and SAAAGT. The CDR3 protein is CARRQGFYEQYF. CDR3 sequence (DNA): TGTGCCAGAAGACAGGGGTTCTACGAGCAGTACTTC.

The rearrangement links TRBV6-6 to TRBJ1-4, with 7 bases that match TRBD1. Germline V lookup: CDR1 MNHNY, CDR2 SVGAGI (reference sequence). This CDR3 is 16 amino acids long. Trimming at V came to 5 bases and at J to 0 bases, leaving 6 bases not matched to a gene. CDR3 in amino acids: CASSRTGSATNEKLFF. CDR3 coding DNA: TGTGCCAGCAGTAGGACAGGATCCGCAACTAATGAAAAACTGTTTTTT.

The chain carries TRBV13 and TRBJ2-7; tentatively, D is TRBD2 (6 bases). V lost 0 bases and J lost 8, with 11 bases in between. This CDR3 region has 13 residues. CDR1 is PRHDT, CDR2 FYEKMQ, per germline (reference sequence). CDR3 nucleotides: TGTGCCAGCAGCTTAGGCCGGGGGTATAAGCAGTACTTC. As protein: CASSLGRGYKQYF. Supplemented by reference TRBV13 and TRBJ2-7, the full variable domain reads AAGVIQSPRHLIKEKRETATLKCYPIPRHDTVYWYQQGPGQDPQFLISFYEKMQSDKGSIPDRFSAQQFSDYHSELNMSSLELGDSALYFCASSLGRGYKQYFGPGTRLTVT.

The rearrangement links TRBV30 to TRBJ1-2; 10 nucleotides align to TRBD1. Per germline, CDR1 GTSNPN and CDR2 SVGIG (reference sequence). The ends lost 3 bases at V and 7 bases at J; junction bases unmatched: 14. The CDR3 loop spans 16 amino acids. CDR3 in amino acids: CAWRITGTGVRSGYTF. The CDR3 DNA reads as TGTGCCTGGAGGATTACTGGGACAGGGGTTAGGTCTGGCTACACCTTC.

This clone has just one count. This chain links TRBV21-1 with TRBJ1-5; TRBD1, the table's D call, was not compared with the DNA. TRBV21-1 is recorded as a pseudogene. CDR3 length: 16 residues. CDR3 region: CASSKAETEEDQPQHF. As DNA, the CDR3 is TGTGCCAGCAGCAAAGCGGAGACAGAAGAGGATCAGCCCCAGCATTTT.

Only a few counts were recorded for this clone. The V gene is TRBV25-1, the J gene TRBJ1-2; maybe TRBD1 (5 bases). Germline CDR1 and CDR2: MGHDK and SYGVNS. Trimming removed 4 bases at V and 3 bases at J, with 9 bases between. This CDR3 region has 13 residues. Here the CDR3 DNA reads TGTGCCAGCAGTGTCGGGACGGACTATGGCTACACCTTC. It encodes CASSVGTDYGYTF.

This chain connects TRBV18 to TRBJ2-2; D not certain. The length of the CDR3 is 14 residues. V was clipped by 4 bases and J by 4 bases, with 10 bases between them. Germline V CDR1 and CDR2: KGHSH, LQKENI. The CDR3 nucleotides are TGTGCCAGCTCACTGCAGGAACTCACCGGGGAGCTGTTTTTT. This encodes CASSLQELTGELFF.

This clone has only a few counts. The chain joins TRBV7-6 to TRBJ1-2; unclear D gene. The germline gives CDR1 SGHVS, CDR2 FNYEAQ. V gave up 5 bases and J gave up 1 base, with 14 bases separating them. The CDR3 loop spans 15 amino acids. DNA of the CDR3: TGTGCCAGCAGCCCAAGCGGGAACAATAACTATGGCTACACCTTC. Its protein is CASSPSGNNNYGYTF. The variable domain in full, with the rest retrieved from reference TRBV7-6 and TRBJ1-2, is GAGVSQSPRYKVTKRGQDVALRCDPISGHVSLYWYRQALGQGPEFLTYFNYEAQQDKSGLPNDRFSAERPEGSISTLTIQRTEQRDSAMYRCASSPSGNNNYGYTFGSGTRLTVV.

The chain combines TRBV18 with TRBJ2-5, with D hard to call. In germline, CDR1 is KGHSH, CDR2 LQKENI. The CDR3 extends over 14 amino acids. Trimming took off 1 base at V and 1 base at J, with 7 bases between the two ends. CDR3 sequence (DNA): TGTGCCAGCTCACCACGGCGGAGCCAAGAGACCCAGTACTTC. This codes for CASSPRRSQETQYF.

The rearrangement links TRBV30 to TRBJ1-5, with D possibly being TRBD1 (5 bases). The CDR3 contains 13 residues. Trimming took 0 bases from V and 7 from J, leaving 10 bases between them. Per the germline V gene, CDR1 is GTSNPN and CDR2 is SVGIG (reference sequence). In DNA, the CDR3 is TGTGCCTGGAGTGTCTCGTGGGGCCAGCCCCAGCATTTT. This encodes CAWSVSWGQPQHF.